This T cell receptor (beta chain) was observed in a study of blood T cell repertoires in COVID-19. Study-level information: Researchers got acute and convalescent COVID-19 samples from the United States, Italy and Spain. From T cells, B-cell-depleted T cells, or PBMCs came the material, which was cDNA or gDNA.

The protocol was immunoSEQ multiplex PCR, while the TCRdb copy is restricted to in-frame clones and leaves out a portion. The data show about 130,000 clones, with roughly 83% seen just once and approximately 12% held by the top ten. Trimming took 0 bases from V and 6 from J, leaving 15 bases between them. This CDR3 spans 15 amino acids. CDR1 MNHEY and CDR2 SVGAGI come from the germline V gene. There are a few counts of this clone. The receptor was isolated from a woman aged 25 to 45 who had recovered from COVID-19. The chain is built from TRBV6-5 and TRBJ2-7; D perhaps matches TRBD2 (5 bases). The material sequenced was peripheral blood. As DNA, the CDR3 is TGTGCCAGCAGTTACTCGACGAGGGCTTCATCCGAGCAGTACTTC. Translating it yields CASSYSTRASSEQYF.